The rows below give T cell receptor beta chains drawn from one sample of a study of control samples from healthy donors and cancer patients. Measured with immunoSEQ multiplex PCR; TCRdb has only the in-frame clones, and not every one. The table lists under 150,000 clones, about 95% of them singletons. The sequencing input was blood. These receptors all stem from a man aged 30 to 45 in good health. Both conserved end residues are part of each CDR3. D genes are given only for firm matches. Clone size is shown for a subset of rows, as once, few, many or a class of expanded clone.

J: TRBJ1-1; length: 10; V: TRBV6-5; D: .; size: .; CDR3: CASRAPEAFF; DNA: TGTGCCAGCAGAGCCCCAGAAGCTTTCTTT
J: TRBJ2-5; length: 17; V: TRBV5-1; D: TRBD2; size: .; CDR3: CASSLGERGAYQETQYF; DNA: TGCGCCAGCAGCTTGGGGGAGCGGGGGGCGTACCAAGAGACCCAGTACTTC
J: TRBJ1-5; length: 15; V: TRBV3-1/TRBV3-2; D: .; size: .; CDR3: CASSLADRRNQPQHF; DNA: TGTGCCAGCAGCCTTGCTGACAGGAGGAATCAGCCCCAGCATTTT
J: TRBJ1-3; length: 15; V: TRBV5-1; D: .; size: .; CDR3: CASSLVRFSGNTIYF; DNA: TGCGCCAGCAGCTTGGTCCGGTTTAGTGGAAACACCATATATTTT
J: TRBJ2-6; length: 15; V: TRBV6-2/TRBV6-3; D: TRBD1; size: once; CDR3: CASSDRGAGANVLTF; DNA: TGTGCCAGCAGTGACAGGGGGGCTGGGGCCAACGTCCTGACTTTC
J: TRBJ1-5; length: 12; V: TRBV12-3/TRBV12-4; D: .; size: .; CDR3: CASSPSNQPQHF; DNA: TGTGCCAGCAGTCCGTCCAATCAGCCCCAGCATTTT
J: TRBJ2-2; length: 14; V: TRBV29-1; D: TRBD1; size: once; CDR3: CSAAGQGYTGELFF; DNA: TGCAGCGCCGCGGGACAGGGGTACACCGGGGAGCTGTTTTTT
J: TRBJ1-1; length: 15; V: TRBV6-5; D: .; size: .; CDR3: CASSYFSQVNTEAFF; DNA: TGTGCCAGCAGTTACTTCAGCCAGGTGAACACTGAAGCTTTCTTT
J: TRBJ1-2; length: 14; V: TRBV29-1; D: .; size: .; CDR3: CSVEMVDDNYGYTF; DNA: TGCAGCGTTGAAATGGTGGACGACAACTATGGCTACACCTTC
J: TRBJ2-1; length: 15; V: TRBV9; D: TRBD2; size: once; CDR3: CASSLSGGAYNEQFF; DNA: TGTGCCAGCAGCCTTAGCGGGGGGGCCTACAATGAGCAGTTCTTC
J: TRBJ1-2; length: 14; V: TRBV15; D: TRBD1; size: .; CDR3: CATSTGQTNYGYTF; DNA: TGTGCCACCAGCACGGGACAGACTAACTATGGCTACACCTTC
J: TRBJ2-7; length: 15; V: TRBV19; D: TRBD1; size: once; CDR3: CASSIDATGYYEQYF; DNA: TGTGCCAGTAGTATAGACGCGACAGGGTACTACGAGCAGTACTTC
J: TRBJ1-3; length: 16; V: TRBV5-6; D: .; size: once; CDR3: CASSLWQGFAGNTIYF; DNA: TGTGCCAGCAGCTTGTGGCAGGGGTTTGCTGGAAACACCATATATTTT
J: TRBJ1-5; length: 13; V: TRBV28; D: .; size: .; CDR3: CASSFMIGQPQHF; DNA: TGTGCCAGCAGTTTTATGATTGGTCAGCCCCAGCATTTT
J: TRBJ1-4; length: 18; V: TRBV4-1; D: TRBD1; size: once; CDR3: CASSPDRSAGGTNEKLFF; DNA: TGCGCCAGCAGTCCGGACAGGTCAGCCGGCGGCACTAATGAAAAACTGTTTTTT
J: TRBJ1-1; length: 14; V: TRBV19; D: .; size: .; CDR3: CASKPPTVHTEAFF; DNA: TGTGCCAGTAAACCCCCGACAGTGCACACTGAAGCTTTCTTT
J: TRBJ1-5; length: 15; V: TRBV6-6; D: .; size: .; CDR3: CASSPRAGSNQPQHF; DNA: TGTGCCAGCAGCCCTCGGGCTGGAAGCAATCAGCCCCAGCATTTT
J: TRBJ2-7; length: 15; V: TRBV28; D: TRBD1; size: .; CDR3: CASSSPRTGFDEQYF; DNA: TGTGCCAGCAGTTCCCCCCGGACAGGGTTCGACGAGCAGTACTTC
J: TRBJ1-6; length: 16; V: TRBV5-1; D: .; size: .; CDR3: CASSFRDGLGNSPLHF; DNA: TGCGCCAGCAGCTTCCGGGACGGACTAGGGAATTCACCCCTCCACTTT
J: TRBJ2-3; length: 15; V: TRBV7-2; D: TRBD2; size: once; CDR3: CASSLVGGAGDTQYF; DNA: TGTGCCAGCAGCTTAGTCGGGGGGGCAGGTGATACGCAGTATTTT
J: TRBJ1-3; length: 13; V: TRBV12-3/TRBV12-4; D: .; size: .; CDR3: CANSDIIGNTIYF; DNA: TGTGCCAACTCGGACATAATCGGAAACACCATATATTTT
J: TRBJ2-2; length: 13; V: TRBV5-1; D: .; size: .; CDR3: CASSLEDYGELFF; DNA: TGCGCCAGCAGCTTGGAGGATTACGGGGAGCTGTTTTTT
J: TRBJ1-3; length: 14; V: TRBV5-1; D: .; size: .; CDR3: CASSLGSSGNTIYF; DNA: TGCGCCAGCAGTCTAGGTAGCTCTGGAAACACCATATATTTT
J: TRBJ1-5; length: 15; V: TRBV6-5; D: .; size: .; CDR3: CASNRRSGGGQPQHF; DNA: TGTGCCAGCAACAGGCGGTCCGGGGGCGGTCAGCCCCAGCATTTT
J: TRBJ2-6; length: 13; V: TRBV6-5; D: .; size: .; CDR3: CASSAPGANVLTF; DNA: TGTGCCAGCAGCGCCCCCGGGGCCAACGTCCTGACTTTC
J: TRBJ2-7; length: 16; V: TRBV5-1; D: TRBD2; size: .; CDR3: CASSLGSSGGNYEQYF; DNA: TGCGCCAGCAGCTTGGGCAGTAGCGGGGGCAACTACGAGCAGTACTTC
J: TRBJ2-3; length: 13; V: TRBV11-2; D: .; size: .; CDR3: CASSSRQTDTQYF; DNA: TGTGCCAGCAGCTCCAGACAGACAGATACGCAGTATTTT
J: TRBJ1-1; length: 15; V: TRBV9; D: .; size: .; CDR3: CASSVWAGPNTEAFF; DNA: TGTGCCAGCAGCGTATGGGCAGGCCCGAACACTGAAGCTTTCTTT
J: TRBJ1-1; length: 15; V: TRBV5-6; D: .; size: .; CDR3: CASSPTGLGDTEAFF; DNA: TGTGCCAGCAGCCCAACAGGGTTAGGGGACACTGAAGCTTTCTTT
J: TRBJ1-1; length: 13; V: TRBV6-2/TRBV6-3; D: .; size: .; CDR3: CASSSQLNTEAFF; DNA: TGTGCCAGCAGCTCACAGTTGAACACTGAAGCTTTCTTT
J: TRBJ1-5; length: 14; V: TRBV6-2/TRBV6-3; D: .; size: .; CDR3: CASSYGLPNQPQHF; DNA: TGTGCCAGCAGTTACGGCCTCCCCAATCAGCCCCAGCATTTT